The source of this T cell receptor beta chain is a study of blood T cell repertoires in COVID-19. Some clones are missing from TCRdb's copy, which holds only in-frame ones; the method was immunoSEQ multiplex PCR. This table holds some 21,000 clones, around four fifths found once. This clone was observed a handful of times. Trimming cost V 4 bases and J 1 base, with 16 bases left between them. The CDR3 totals 16 residues. Germline values: CDR1 ENHRY, CDR2 SYGVKD. This chain uses TRBV10-3 with TRBJ1-2; maybe TRBD1 (6 bases). What was sequenced was peripheral blood. This TCR came from a human donor in a cohort sampled during active COVID-19. The CDR3 nucleotides are TGTGCCATCAGTGCAGCGGGGGGGGCCAATAACTATGGCTACACCTTC. Translating it yields CAISAAGGANNYGYTF.